This T cell receptor beta chain was identified during a study of shared clonotypes between healthy human individuals (dated by TCRdb to the early 2020s). Background for the entire study: The cohort included three men and a couple of women between 18 and 49 years of age. For each donor, three plates each were used for CD4 naive and CD4 memory, two plates were used for CD8 naive, and one plate was used for CD8 memory. To estimate repertoire size and how much clonotypes are shared between individuals, the study performed deep sequencing of blood TCR repertoires from a few healthy adults. Different laboratories and diverse techniques were used to prepare libraries and sequence TCR repertoires, to increase sequencing depth and limit assay-specific biases. Leukapheresis yielded between about 0.8 and 8.9 billion PBMCs per donor. Broader findings and caveats from the paper: Rarefaction of sorted-subset datasets indicated incomplete sequencing despite the large sequencing depth. Larger estimated clonotype richness was generally found for naive subsets than for memory subsets. Compared with non-shared clonotypes, the clonotypes found in all four sorted-subset donors had higher generation probabilities. Pairwise subsampling led to the expectation that sequencing depth would affect the degree of clonotype sharing among donors. When a handful of donors were compared, the shared fraction of clonotypes was 5% to 6.5% for naive CD4, more than 3% for naive CD8, more than 2% for memory CD4, and 0.4% for memory CD8. Because the study included a small number of donors, the genetic and exposure-history diversity represented was limited. Sampling was limited to blood, and TCR repertoires in tissue likely differ from TCR repertoires in blood.

With regard to this clone: What this receptor recognizes is not known. Base qualities are not recorded, but no much larger clone differs from it by a single base. This sample also contains other DNA sequences that code for the same CDR3.

Its CDR3 holds 13 amino acids, cysteine through phenylalanine. Of all the DNA, just the CDR3 is kept, 39 bases in frame from base 1. CDR1 is given as SGHRS and CDR2 as YFSETQ, both from the germline V gene. V is trimmed back by 2 bases and J by 8 bases, and the junction contains 3 bases that no gene match accounts for. The donors were healthy, HIV-negative adults with no recently reported acute infections or vaccinations. Every donor was a Caucasian adult living in Nashville, Tennessee, USA. CD4+ T cells were enriched through magnetic negative selection, after which naive cells were positively selected on CD45RA and the remaining negative fraction served as the memory subset. Blood was collected by leukapheresis, and PBMCs were isolated by Ficoll-Histopaque density gradient centrifugation and then cryopreserved in liquid nitrogen vapor phase. Analytical flow cytometry was used to check the purity and quantity of each magnetically sorted T cell population. Genomic DNA was isolated from each sorted fraction and quantified by UV absorbance on a Nanodrop 2000c.

Using the deep immunoSEQ assay, multiplex PCR amplified TCR CDR3 regions from genomic DNA. Extracted genomic DNA from each cell subset was distributed evenly across all wells of several immunoSEQ 96-well plates, and each plate was treated as a replicate. For sorted subsets, each replicate PCR was loaded with 150 to 250 ng genomic DNA, equivalent to 30,000 to 35,000 T cell genomes. Purified libraries were quantified with a Qubit 3.0 fluorometer, sized on a Bioanalyzer 2100, and re-quantified with the KAPA Library Quantification kit. Every immunoSEQ 96-well plate was sequenced on a separate single-read 150-cycle Illumina NextSeq 550 flow cell. As for the original processing: Because the immunoSEQ output held only junctional sequences and lacked quality scores, the filtering could not match the filtering applied to full-length reads. To assign V/J genes and CDR3, sequences were annotated against IMGT germline references using PyIR, a Python wrapper for IgBLAST v1.9. Reads were removed for weak V/J assignments (E-value above 1e-6), missing CDR3, stop codons, out-of-frame junctions, or ambiguous translated residues. V3J clonotypes were defined as sequences sharing the same inferred V gene, J gene, and CDR3 amino acid sequence. The percentage overlap between two repertoires was calculated by dividing the number of shared unique clonotypes by the size of the smaller repertoire. RTK rarefaction, the Chao1 estimator, and Recon v2.1 estimates of unobserved clonotypes were used to assess repertoire richness. Generation probabilities were computed with OLGA for all TCRbeta clonotypes obtained by the gDNA method from four donors. Sourced from immuneACCESS, this table was stored by TCRdb with only in-frame sequences that have V and J called. A share of the clones is absent; for the studies checked, an unresolved V gene accounts for under half, and the remainder has no known explanation. Clone size and the V and J calls come from that table; the DNA yielded D and trimming. The table for this sample lists over a million clones; just under 99% of them were counted only once. The ten largest clones represent about 0.35% of the sample.

Sequencing was performed on naive CD4+ T cells sorted from blood. What this sample's cell subset or site label stands for: CD45RA+ positively selected. Recombination linked TRBV5-1 to TRBJ2-1, and 8 bases in between align with TRBD1. This receptor was obtained from a man aged 25 to 45 in good health. In nucleotide form, the sequence is TGCGCCAGCAGCTTCCAGGGGGCCGATGAGCAGTTCTTC. Its product reads: CASSFQGADEQFF. The CDR3 plus the reference TRBV5-1 and TRBJ2-1 genes for the other parts give the full variable domain: KAGVTQTPRYLIKTRGQQVTLSCSPISGHRSVSWYQQTPGQGLQFLFEYFSETQRNKGNFPGRFSGRQFSNSRSEMNVSTLELGDSALYLCASSFQGADEQFFGPGTRLTVL.